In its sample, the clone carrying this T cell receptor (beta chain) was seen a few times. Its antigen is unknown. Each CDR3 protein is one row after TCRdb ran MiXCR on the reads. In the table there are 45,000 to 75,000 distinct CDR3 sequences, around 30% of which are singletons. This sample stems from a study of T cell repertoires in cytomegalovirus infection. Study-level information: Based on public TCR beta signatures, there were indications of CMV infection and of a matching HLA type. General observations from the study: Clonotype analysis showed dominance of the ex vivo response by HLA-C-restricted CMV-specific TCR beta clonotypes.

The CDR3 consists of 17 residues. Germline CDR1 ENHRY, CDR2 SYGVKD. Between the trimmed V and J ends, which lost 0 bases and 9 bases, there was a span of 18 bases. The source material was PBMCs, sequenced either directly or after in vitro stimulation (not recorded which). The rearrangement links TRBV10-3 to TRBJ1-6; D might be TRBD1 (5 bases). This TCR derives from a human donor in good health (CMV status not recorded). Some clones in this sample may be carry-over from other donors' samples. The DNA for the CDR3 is TGTGCCATCAGTGAGTCGGCGGGCCAGGTTGGGGGTTCACCCCTCCACTTT. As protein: CAISESAGQVGGSPLHF.